The 26 T cell receptor beta chains listed next were all sequenced from one sample in a study of T cell responses to AZD1222 COVID-19 vaccine. The data were produced by immunoSEQ multiplex PCR, yet TCRdb's version contains in-frame clones alone and is incomplete. Of about 140,000 clones in the sample, over 85% were seen once. The sequenced sample was peripheral blood, obtained on day 0 of AZD1222 vaccination. The origin of the receptors is an adult in good health.

The V and J genes are TRBV3-1 (or the pseudogene TRBV3-2) and TRBJ2-7; 11 bases match TRBD2. This CDR3 is 18 amino acids long. From germline, CDR1 is LGHDT and CDR2 YNNKEL (reference sequence). J was trimmed by 4 bases and V by 4 bases; bases with no gene match: 15. Written as DNA, the CDR3 is TGTGCCAGCAGCCCCCTCCCCAGAGCTAGCGGGAGGTTATACGAGCAGTACTTC. It yields the protein CASSPLPRASGRLYEQYF.

The genes are TRBV19 and TRBJ1-2; the D is unclear. Trimming left V 5 bases short and J 4 bases short, with 11 bases between. The germline V gene encodes CDR1 LNHDA and CDR2 SQIVND (reference sequence). The CDR3 contains 13 residues. CDR3 in amino acids: CASSAAWGYGYTF. The CDR3 coding sequence is TGTGCCAGTAGTGCCGCCTGGGGCTATGGCTACACCTTC.

The chain carries TRBV2 and TRBJ1-3; D remains ambiguous. The CDR3 sequence is 14 residues long. CDR1 is SNHLY and CDR2 is FYNNEI in the germline V gene. V lost 4 bases to trimming and J lost 0 bases, with 7 bases between them. In DNA, the CDR3 is TGTGCCAGCAGTGGCGACCGCTCTGGAAACACCATATATTTT. Protein: CASSGDRSGNTIYF.

The rearrangement uses TRBV11-2 and TRBJ2-1; 11 nucleotides align to TRBD2. Losses at the gene ends were 2 bases for V and 5 bases for J; bases not matched to a gene: 2. The CDR3 is 15 amino acids. The germline V gene has CDR1 SGHAT and CDR2 FQNNGV. CDR3 sequence: CASSLLAGGNNEQFF. In nucleotides, the CDR3 is TGTGCCAGCAGCTTACTAGCGGGAGGTAACAATGAGCAGTTCTTC.

The chain joins TRBV19 to TRBJ2-1; 7 nucleotides match TRBD2. CDR3 length: 18 residues. After removal of 6 bases from V and 7 bases from J, the junction contained 21 bases not matched to a gene. Germline CDR1 is LNHDA and CDR2 is SQIVND (reference sequence). This CDR3 reads CASRPGLLYKEAGNEQFF. The CDR3 nucleotides are TGTGCCAGTAGACCGGGACTACTCTATAAGGAAGCCGGGAATGAGCAGTTCTTC.

The CDR3 reads CASSSPYRANEQYF. CDR3 in DNA: TGTGCCAGCAGTTCACCCTACAGGGCCAACGAGCAGTACTTC. The chain recombines TRBV28 with TRBJ2-7; possible D gene TRBD1, 6 bases. In germline, CDR1 is MDHEN, CDR2 SYDVKM. The CDR3 loop spans 14 amino acids. V lost 4 bases and J 5 bases, leaving 15 bases between the germline ends.

The gene calls are TRBV10-1 and TRBJ1-1, with 8 bases identical to TRBD1. Germline V gene lookup returns CDR1 WNHNN and CDR2 SYGVQD (reference sequence). This CDR3 region has 16 residues. V lost 0 bases and J lost 4; bases outside the gene matches: 7. Here the CDR3 DNA reads TGCGCCAGCAGTGAGTCTCGGACAGGGTGGATCACTGAAGCTTTCTTT. This translates into CASSESRTGWITEAFF.

The gene calls are TRBV24-1 and TRBJ2-7; the D gene is possibly TRBD1 (6 bases). This CDR3 is built from 16 residues. V was trimmed by 1 base and J by 1 base, leaving 13 bases between them. Germline V gene data show CDR1 as KGHDR and CDR2 as SFDVKD. In DNA, the CDR3 is TGTGCCACCAGTGATTTACCCGGGACATATTCCTACGAGCAGTACTTC. This encodes CATSDLPGTYSYEQYF.

The chain couples TRBV28 to TRBJ1-2, with TRBD1 matching 9 bases. Germline values: CDR1 MDHEN, CDR2 SYDVKM. The CDR3 runs to 14 residues. With V trimmed by 6 bases and J by 0 bases, 2 bases remained unmatched. The CDR3 sequence is CASRGTGSNYGYTF. The CDR3 DNA sequence: TGTGCCAGCAGGGGGACAGGGTCTAACTATGGCTACACCTTC.

The chain recombines TRBV9 with TRBJ1-6; D remains unclear. V lost 0 bases and J lost 7, with 11 bases in between. The CDR3 runs to 15 residues. Germline CDR1 is SGDLS and CDR2 is YYNGEE. The CDR3 nucleotides are TGTGCCAGCAGCGTAGGAGACGGGGAGAATTCACCCCTCCACTTT. As protein: CASSVGDGENSPLHF.

This chain connects TRBV27 to TRBJ1-4; 12 bases are a match to TRBD1. This CDR3 comprises 14 residues. In germline, CDR1 is MNHEY, CDR2 SMNVEV (reference sequence). J lost 12 bases, V lost 5 bases, and 7 bases had no gene match. CDR3 DNA: TGTGCCAGCAGTCCGGGACAGGGGGCTAAGGAACTGTTTTTT. It yields the protein CASSPGQGAKELFF.

The CDR3 spells CASSVLGIGLDEQYF. In DNA, the CDR3 is TGTGCCAGCAGTGTCCTGGGAATTGGGTTGGACGAGCAGTACTTC. V is TRBV2 and J is TRBJ2-7; no clear D. CDR1 is SNHLY and CDR2 is FYNNEI in the germline V gene. The CDR3 has 15 residues. V dropped 4 bases and J dropped 5 bases, with 18 bases sitting between them.

V gene TRBV11-2 combines with J gene TRBJ2-3; 11 nucleotides align to TRBD1. The CDR3 is made up of 16 amino acids. V shed 3 bases and J 5 bases; nucleotides not matched to a gene: 7. The germline V gene encodes CDR1 SGHAT and CDR2 FQNNGV. CDR3 protein: CASSFYGTGGEDTQYF. CDR3 DNA: TGTGCCAGCAGCTTTTACGGGACAGGGGGGGAAGATACGCAGTATTTT.

The chain uses TRBV3-1 (or the pseudogene TRBV3-2) and TRBJ1-1; maybe TRBD1 (6 bases). V gave up 3 bases and J gave up 4 bases, with 15 bases separating them. The CDR3 sequence is 15 residues long. Per the germline V gene, CDR1 is LGHDT and CDR2 is YNNKEL (reference sequence). CDR3 DNA: TGTGCCAGCAGCCAGGTACAGGGCTACCTCACTGAAGCTTTCTTT. Translated: CASSQVQGYLTEAFF.

The V gene is TRBV4-1, the J gene TRBJ2-7; D is unclear. The CDR3 runs to 16 residues. Germline V gene lookup returns CDR1 MGHRA and CDR2 YSYEKL. The V end lost 1 base, the J end lost 3 bases, and 16 bases lay between the germline ends. Here the CDR3 reads CASSQVQGIIVYEQYF. CDR3 sequence (DNA): TGCGCCAGCAGCCAAGTTCAAGGGATTATCGTCTACGAGCAGTACTTC.

This chain connects TRBV7-3 to TRBJ2-7; the match to TRBD1 covers 8 bases. Germline V gene lookup returns CDR1 SGHTA and CDR2 FQGTGA. Trimming at V came to 9 bases and at J to 7 bases, leaving 11 bases not matched to a gene. This CDR3 has 13 amino acids. The CDR3 is CASTGTGFREQYF. The CDR3 DNA follows: TGTGCCAGTACCGGGACAGGTTTTCGGGAGCAGTACTTC.

The CDR3 reads CASSQNPGRDYEQYF. The CDR3 bases are TGTGCCAGTAGTCAAAATCCGGGACGGGACTACGAGCAGTACTTC. J is TRBJ2-7 and V is TRBV19, with D possibly called TRBD1 or TRBD2 (5 bases each). Trimming pared 5 bases from V and 3 bases from J, leaving 17 bases between. This CDR3 spans 15 amino acids. Germline CDR1 reads LNHDA; CDR2 reads SQIVND (reference sequence). Based on the CDR3 plus reference TRBV19 and TRBJ2-7, the full variable domain is DGGITQSPKYLFRKEGQNVTLSCEQNLNHDAMYWYRQDPGQGLRLIYYSQIVNDFQKGDIAEGYSVSREKKESFPLTVTSAQKNPTAFYLCASSQNPGRDYEQYFGPGTRLTVT.

This chain links TRBV10-2 with TRBJ2-1; 9 bases agree with TRBD2. Germline lookup yields CDR1 WSHSY and CDR2 SAAADI. The J segment lost 9 bases and the V segment lost 6 bases, leaving 12 bases of the junction unmatched. The CDR3 is made up of 15 amino acids. The CDR3 protein is CASSPGVAGAFEQFF. As DNA, the CDR3 is TGCGCCAGCAGCCCCGGGGTAGCGGGGGCTTTTGAGCAGTTCTTC.

The rearrangement uses TRBV19 and TRBJ1-2; D remains unclear. V shed 1 base and J shed 5 bases, with 8 bases lying between them. Germline V gene lookup returns CDR1 LNHDA and CDR2 SQIVND (reference sequence). The CDR3 contains 13 residues. CDR3 nucleotide sequence: TGTGCCAGTAGTATAGCCGCTGGATATGGCTACACCTTC. Protein: CASSIAAGYGYTF. The whole variable domain, remainder taken from reference TRBV19 and TRBJ1-2, is DGGITQSPKYLFRKEGQNVTLSCEQNLNHDAMYWYRQDPGQGLRLIYYSQIVNDFQKGDIAEGYSVSREKKESFPLTVTSAQKNPTAFYLCASSIAAGYGYTFGSGTRLTVV.

This chain joins TRBV9 and TRBJ2-5; 12 bases align to TRBD2. The V segment lost 0 bases and the J segment 3 bases; nucleotides outside the gene matches: 3. The CDR3 is 16 amino acids. CDR1 SGDLS and CDR2 YYNGEE come from the germline V gene. DNA of the CDR3: TGTGCCAGCAGCGTAGTACTAGCGGGAGGAAAAGAGACCCAGTACTTC. Protein sequence: CASSVVLAGGKETQYF. Together with reference TRBV9 and TRBJ2-5, the CDR3 gives the full variable domain: DSGVTQTPKHLITATGQRVTLRCSPRSGDLSVYWYQQSLDQGLQFLIQYYNGEERAKGNILERFSAQQFPDLHSELNLSSLELGDSALYFCASSVVLAGGKETQYFGPGTRLLVL.

The chain has TRBV3-1 (or the pseudogene TRBV3-2) and TRBJ2-7, with TRBD2 matching 7 bases. Germline loops: CDR1 LGHDT, CDR2 YNNKEL (reference sequence). This CDR3 region has 13 residues. The V segment lost 4 bases and the J segment 5 bases; nucleotides outside the gene matches: 5. The chain's CDR3 is CASSLSGTNEQYF. The CDR3 DNA reads TGTGCCAGCAGCCTGAGCGGGACGAACGAGCAGTACTTC.

The chain recombines TRBV7-3 with TRBJ2-6; no clear D gene. Trimming cost V 4 bases and J 4 bases, with 14 bases left between them. Per the germline V gene, CDR1 is SGHTA and CDR2 is FQGTGA. This CDR3 has 16 amino acids. CDR3 coding DNA: TGTGCCAGCAGCTCCCGTGGTCTTAGGGGGGCCAACGTCCTGACTTTC. This translates into CASSSRGLRGANVLTF.

The J gene is TRBJ2-2, the V gene TRBV5-6; tentative D call: TRBD2 (6 bases). Trimming stripped 7 bases from V and 2 bases from J, with 12 bases between. This CDR3 is built from 14 residues. Germline-derived CDR1 and CDR2 are SGHDT and YYEEEE. CDR3 protein: CASSGGPNTGELFF. For the CDR3, the DNA is TGTGCCAGCTCCGGGGGACCCAACACCGGGGAGCTGTTTTTT.

This sequence joins TRBV9 and TRBJ2-2; 8 nucleotides match TRBD1. Trimming removed 6 bases from V and 3 bases from J; junction bases left unmatched: 7. The CDR3 runs to 15 residues. Germline CDR1 and CDR2: SGDLS and YYNGEE. The CDR3 nucleotides read TGTGCCAGCACCTTGGACAGGGTGGACACCGGGGAGCTGTTTTTT. This translates into CASTLDRVDTGELFF.

The chain links TRBV2 to TRBJ2-3, with D uncertain. This CDR3 is built from 13 residues. Trimming removed 7 bases at V and 2 bases at J, with 10 bases between. The V gene's germline CDR1 is SNHLY and CDR2 FYNNEI. Here the CDR3 DNA reads TGTGCCAGCAAAAGCGTTTACACAGATACGCAGTATTTT. It translates to CASKSVYTDTQYF.

This sequence joins TRBV11-2 and TRBJ2-7, with D unclear. Germline values: CDR1 SGHAT, CDR2 FQNNGV. The CDR3 is 12 amino acids. V gave up 8 bases and J gave up 3 bases, with 11 bases separating them. DNA for the CDR3: TGTGCCAGCTCAAGCAGGCTCTACGAGCAGTACTTC. As protein: CASSSRLYEQYF.